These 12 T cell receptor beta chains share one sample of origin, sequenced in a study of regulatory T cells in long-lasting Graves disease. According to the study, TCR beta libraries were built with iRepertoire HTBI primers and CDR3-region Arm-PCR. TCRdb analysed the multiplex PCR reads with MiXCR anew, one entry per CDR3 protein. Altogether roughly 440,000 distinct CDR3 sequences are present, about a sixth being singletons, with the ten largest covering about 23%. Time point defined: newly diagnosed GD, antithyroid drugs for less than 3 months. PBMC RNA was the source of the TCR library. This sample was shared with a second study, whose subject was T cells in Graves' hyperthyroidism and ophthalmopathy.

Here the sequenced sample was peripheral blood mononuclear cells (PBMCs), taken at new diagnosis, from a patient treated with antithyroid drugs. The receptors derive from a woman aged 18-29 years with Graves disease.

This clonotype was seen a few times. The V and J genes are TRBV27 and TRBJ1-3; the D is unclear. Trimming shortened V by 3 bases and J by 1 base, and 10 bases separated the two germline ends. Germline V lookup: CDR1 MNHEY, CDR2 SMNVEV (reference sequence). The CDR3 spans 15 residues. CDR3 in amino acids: CASSLGFSSGNTIYF. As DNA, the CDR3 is TGTGCCAGCAGTTTGGGATTCAGTTCTGGAAACACCATATATTTT.

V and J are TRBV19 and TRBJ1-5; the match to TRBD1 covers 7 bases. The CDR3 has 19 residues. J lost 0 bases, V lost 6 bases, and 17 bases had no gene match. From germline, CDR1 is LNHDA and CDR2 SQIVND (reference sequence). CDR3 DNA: TGTGCCAGTAGCACCCGGGGACAGAACGAGAGACTTAGCAATCAGCCCCAGCATTTT. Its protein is CASSTRGQNERLSNQPQHF. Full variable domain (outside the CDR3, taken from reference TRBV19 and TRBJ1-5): DGGITQSPKYLFRKEGQNVTLSCEQNLNHDAMYWYRQDPGQGLRLIYYSQIVNDFQKGDIAEGYSVSREKKESFPLTVTSAQKNPTAFYLCASSTRGQNERLSNQPQHFGDGTRLSIL.

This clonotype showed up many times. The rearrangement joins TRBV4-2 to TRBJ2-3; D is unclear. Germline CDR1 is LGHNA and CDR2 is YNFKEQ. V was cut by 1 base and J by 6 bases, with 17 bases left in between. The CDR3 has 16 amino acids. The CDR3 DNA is TGTGCCAGCAGCCAAGGGACCCAGCGCCTAGGGGATACGCAGTATTTT. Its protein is CASSQGTQRLGDTQYF.

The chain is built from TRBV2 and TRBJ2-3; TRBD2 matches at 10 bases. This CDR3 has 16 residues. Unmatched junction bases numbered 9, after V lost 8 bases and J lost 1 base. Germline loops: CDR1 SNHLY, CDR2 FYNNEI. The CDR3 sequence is CASVSGRGEGTDTQYF. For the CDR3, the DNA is TGTGCCAGCGTGAGCGGGAGGGGGGAGGGCACAGATACGCAGTATTTT.

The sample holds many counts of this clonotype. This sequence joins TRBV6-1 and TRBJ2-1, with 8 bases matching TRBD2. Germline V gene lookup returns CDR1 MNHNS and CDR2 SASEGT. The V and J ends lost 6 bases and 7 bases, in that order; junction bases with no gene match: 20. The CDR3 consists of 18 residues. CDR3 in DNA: TGTGCCAGCAGCCAAATGTTACACCGCAGCGGGAGAGGGAATGAGCAGTTCTTC. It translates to CASSQMLHRSGRGNEQFF.

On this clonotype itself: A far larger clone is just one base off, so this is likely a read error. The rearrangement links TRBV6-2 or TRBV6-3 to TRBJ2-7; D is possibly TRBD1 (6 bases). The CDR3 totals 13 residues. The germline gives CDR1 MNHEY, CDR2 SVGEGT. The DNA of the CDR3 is TGTGCCAGCAGTTACTCAGACAGGTACGAGCAGCACTTC. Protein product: CASSYSDRYEQHF.

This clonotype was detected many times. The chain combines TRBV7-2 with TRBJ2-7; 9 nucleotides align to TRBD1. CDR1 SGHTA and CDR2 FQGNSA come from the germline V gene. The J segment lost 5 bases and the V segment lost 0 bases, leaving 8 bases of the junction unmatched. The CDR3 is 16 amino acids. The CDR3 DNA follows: TGTGCCAGCAGCTTAGCCTCGGACAGGGGTGTCAACGAGCAGTACTTC. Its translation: CASSLASDRGVNEQYF.

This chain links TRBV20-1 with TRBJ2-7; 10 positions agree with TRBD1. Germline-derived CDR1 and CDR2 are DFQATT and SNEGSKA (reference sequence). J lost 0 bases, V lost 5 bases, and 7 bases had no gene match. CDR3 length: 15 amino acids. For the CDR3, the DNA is TGCAGTGCTGGGGGACAGGGGTCGAGCTCCTACGAGCAGTACTTC. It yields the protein CSAGGQGSSSYEQYF.

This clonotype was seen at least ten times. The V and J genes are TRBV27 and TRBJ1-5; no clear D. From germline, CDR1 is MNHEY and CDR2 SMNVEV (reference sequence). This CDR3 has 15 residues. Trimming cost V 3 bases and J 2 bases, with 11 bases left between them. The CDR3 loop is CASSLARAGNQPQHF. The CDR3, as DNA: TGTGCCAGCAGTTTGGCCCGCGCGGGCAATCAGCCCCAGCATTTT.

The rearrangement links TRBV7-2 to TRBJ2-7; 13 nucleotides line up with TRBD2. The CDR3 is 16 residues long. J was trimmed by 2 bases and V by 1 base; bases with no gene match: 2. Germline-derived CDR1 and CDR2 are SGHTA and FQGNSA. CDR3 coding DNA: TGTGCCAGCAGCTTAGTACTAGCGGGAGGGCCCTACGAGCAGTACTTC. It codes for CASSLVLAGGPYEQYF.

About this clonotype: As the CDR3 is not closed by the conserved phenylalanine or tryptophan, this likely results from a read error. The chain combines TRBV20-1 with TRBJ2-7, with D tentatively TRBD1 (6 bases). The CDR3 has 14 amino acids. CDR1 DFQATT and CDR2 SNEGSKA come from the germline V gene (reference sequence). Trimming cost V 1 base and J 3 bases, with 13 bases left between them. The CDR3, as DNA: TGCAGTGCTAGAGTGGTGGGGGCAGGCTACGAGCAGTACCTC. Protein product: CSARVVGAGYEQYL.

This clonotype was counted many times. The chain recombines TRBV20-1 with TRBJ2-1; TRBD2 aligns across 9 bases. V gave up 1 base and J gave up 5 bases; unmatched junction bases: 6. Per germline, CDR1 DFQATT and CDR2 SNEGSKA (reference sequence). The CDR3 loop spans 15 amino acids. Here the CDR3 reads CSARGTLAGNNEQFF. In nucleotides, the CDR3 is TGCAGTGCTAGAGGCACTCTAGCGGGAAACAATGAGCAGTTCTTC.